The 20 T cell receptor beta chains listed next were all sequenced from one sample in a study of T cells in Graves' hyperthyroidism and ophthalmopathy. The TCR beta CDR3 regions underwent amplification using RNA transcripts as the source. The HTBI set primed first-round TCR CDR3 RT-PCR. Using its own MiXCR run on the multiplex PCR reads, TCRdb lists one record per CDR3 protein. Among 350,000 to 450,000 distinct CDR3 sequences listed, roughly 13% were seen once. Material: blood. The receptors stem from a man aged 45 to 65 with Graves' ophthalmopathy.

This clonotype was seen a few times. Being one base from a much bigger clone, this may be a read error. V gene TRBV3-1 combines with J gene TRBJ2-1; TRBD2 matches at 7 bases. The CDR3 covers 16 residues. Germline lookup yields CDR1 LGHDT and CDR2 YNNKEL (reference sequence). CDR3 in DNA: TGTGCCAGCAGCCAACCGGGACTACGCTCCTACAATGAGCGGTTCTTC. This encodes CASSQPGLRSYNERFF.

This clonotype has only one observation. A much more abundant neighbour one base away suggests this may be a read error. J is TRBJ2-1 and V is TRBV15; D gene unclear. This CDR3 region has 11 residues. Germline CDR1 LNHNV, CDR2 YYDKDF (reference sequence). The CDR3 protein is CVTSREDEQFF. CDR3 DNA sequence: TGTGTCACCAGCAGAGAAGATGAGCAGTTCTTC.

The rearrangement uses TRBV29-1 and TRBJ2-5, with TRBD2 matching 9 bases. The CDR3 sequence is 14 residues long. Germline-derived CDR1 and CDR2 are SQVTM and ANQGSEA. J lost 5 bases, V lost 6 bases, and 10 bases had no gene match. DNA for the CDR3: TGCAGCGTCCGCAGCGGGGGGCCCGCCGAGACCCAGTACTTC. Translating it yields CSVRSGGPAETQYF.

This clonotype was picked up a small number of times. The rearrangement uses TRBV9 and TRBJ2-2; 10 nucleotides line up with TRBD2. V shed 4 bases, J shed 5 bases, and the junction held 8 bases outside the gene matches. Germline values: CDR1 SGDLS, CDR2 YYNGEE. There are 16 residues in the CDR3. The chain's CDR3 is CASSPSGRAITGELFF. CDR3 bases: TGTGCCAGCAGCCCGAGCGGGAGGGCCATTACCGGGGAGCTGTTTTTT.

As concerns this clonotype: This sequence may be a read error, since a much larger clone differs from it by one base. Because it lacks the conserved phenylalanine or tryptophan at the end, this CDR3 is likely a read error. CDR3 nucleotide sequence: TGTGCCAGCAGCCAGCACTCGGGACAGGGCCCTGAAGCTTTCCTT. As protein: CASSQHSGQGPEAFL. V and J are TRBV3-1 and TRBJ1-1; the match to TRBD1 covers 9 bases. Germline values: CDR1 LGHDT, CDR2 YNNKEL (reference sequence). V was clipped by 3 bases and J by 6 bases; unmatched bases: 8. This CDR3 has 15 amino acids.

The rearrangement links TRBV5-1 to TRBJ2-2; D not resolved. Looked up from germline, CDR1 is SGHRS and CDR2 is YFSETQ. The germline V and J ends were trimmed by 1 base and 0 bases, with 7 bases remaining between them. The CDR3 is 15 residues long. The CDR3 nucleotides read TGCGCCAGCAGCTTGATCGTAACGAACACCGGGGAGCTGTTTTTT. This gives the protein CASSLIVTNTGELFF.

This clonotype was observed many times. The gene calls are TRBV11-1 and TRBJ2-3; TRBD1 agrees at 9 bases. J gave up 2 bases and V 5 bases, and 8 bases lay outside the gene matches. Germline V gene data show CDR1 as SGHAT and CDR2 as FQDESV (reference sequence). The CDR3 has 16 amino acids. This CDR3 is CASSPRRDRDTDTQYF. Here the CDR3 DNA reads TGTGCCAGCAGCCCGCGGAGGGACAGGGACACAGATACGCAGTATTTT.

CDR3 DNA sequence: TGCGCCAGCAGCTTGGGAGGTAGCGGATTGGCCTACAATGAGCAGTTCTTC. It encodes CASSLGGSGLAYNEQFF. V and J are TRBV5-1 and TRBJ2-1; possible D gene TRBD2, 6 bases. Deletions cut 0 bases from V and 2 bases from J, with 15 bases between. This CDR3 has 17 residues. Germline loops: CDR1 SGHRS, CDR2 YFSETQ.

This clonotype was found many times. This rearrangement joins TRBV7-4 to TRBJ2-1; no reliable D call. With 5 bases removed from V and 7 bases from J, the gap between germline ends came to 6 bases. The CDR3 has 11 residues. Germline values: CDR1 SGHVT, CDR2 SQSDAQ. As DNA, the CDR3 is TGTGCCAGCAGCCGGCGGAATGAGCAGTTCTTC. It translates to CASSRRNEQFF.

This clonotype was seen a handful of times. The chain couples TRBV27 to TRBJ2-6; D remains ambiguous. Between the trimmed V and J ends, which lost 4 bases and 3 bases, there was a span of 13 bases. The CDR3 spans 16 residues. The germline gives CDR1 MNHEY, CDR2 SMNVEV (reference sequence). Written as DNA, the CDR3 is TGTGCCAGCAGTTCTATAATTGGCGGTGGGGCCAACGTCCTGACTTTC. It codes for CASSSIIGGGANVLTF.

This clonotype was seen ten or more times. V usage is TRBV11-2 and J usage is TRBJ1-1; perhaps TRBD1 as D (6 bases). The germline V gene has CDR1 SGHAT and CDR2 FQNNGV. CDR3 length equals 16 residues. V lost 4 bases, J lost 3 bases, and 18 bases lay in between. DNA for the CDR3: TGTGCCAGCAGCTCGAGGCCGGGGGCGACCGACACTGAAGCTTTCTTT. Its protein is CASSSRPGATDTEAFF.

This clonotype showed up many times. This chain connects TRBV12-3 or TRBV12-4 to TRBJ2-4, with TRBD1 as a possible D gene (6 bases). CDR3 length: 16 amino acids. The V end lost 5 bases, the J end lost 0 bases, and 14 bases lay between the germline ends. The DNA of the CDR3 is TGTGCCAGCAGTCGGGACATTACCCTAGCCAAAAACATTCAGTACTTC. Translation: CASSRDITLAKNIQYF.

This clonotype was detected a few times. The V call is TRBV29-1, the J call TRBJ2-7; D ambiguous. V lost 4 bases and J 0 bases, leaving 10 bases between the germline ends. Germline lookup yields CDR1 SQVTM and CDR2 ANQGSEA. This CDR3 region has 13 residues. The CDR3: CSVAQLGSYEQYF. The CDR3 nucleotides are TGCAGCGTTGCGCAGCTTGGCTCCTACGAGCAGTACTTC.

This rearrangement joins TRBV4-2 to TRBJ2-2; 11 bases agree with TRBD2. Unmatched junction bases numbered 11, after V lost 1 base and J lost 1 base. The CDR3 has 20 amino acids. Germline CDR1 reads LGHNA; CDR2 reads YNFKEQ. The CDR3 nucleotides are TGTGCCAGCAGCCAAGGAACGCTAGCGGGAGGCAACGTGAACACCGGGGAGCTGTTTTTT. This gives the protein CASSQGTLAGGNVNTGELFF.

The table lists this clonotype with many counts. This chain joins TRBV9 and TRBJ2-3; D uncertain. This CDR3 contains 13 residues. The V end was cut by 0 bases, the J end by 6 bases, with 8 bases between. The germline V gene has CDR1 SGDLS and CDR2 YYNGEE. The chain's CDR3 is CASSVGPDDTQYF. The DNA of the CDR3 is TGTGCCAGCAGCGTAGGACCAGATGATACGCAGTATTTT.

This clonotype was observed at least ten times. The chain links TRBV29-1 to TRBJ2-1; 10 nucleotides line up with TRBD1. Looked up from germline, CDR1 is SQVTM and CDR2 is ANQGSEA. The CDR3 has 16 residues. After removal of 6 bases from V and 3 bases from J, the junction contained 11 bases not matched to a gene. The CDR3 DNA sequence: TGCAGCGTGCCGGCCCCCGGGACAGGGGACTACAATGAGCAGTTCTTC. This gives the protein CSVPAPGTGDYNEQFF.

This clonotype has at least ten counts. The chain is built from TRBV20-1 and TRBJ2-3; 11 bases are shared with TRBD2. V dropped 0 bases and J dropped 1; count of bases not matched to a gene: 9. The CDR3 spans 18 residues. Germline-derived CDR1 and CDR2 are DFQATT and SNEGSKA (reference sequence). CDR3 in DNA: TGCAGTGCTAGAGAGGCACTAGCGGGAGTGTTCGGCACAGATACGCAGTATTTT. Translation gives CSAREALAGVFGTDTQYF.

This clonotype appeared many times. The gene calls are TRBV12-3 or TRBV12-4 and TRBJ2-3, with TRBD1 as a possible D gene (5 bases). There are 14 residues in the CDR3. V dropped 6 bases and J dropped 0 bases, with 10 bases sitting between them. CDR3 in DNA: TGTGCCAGCAGACTCGGACAAAGCACAGATACGCAGTATTTT. This sequence encodes CASRLGQSTDTQYF.

This clonotype came up many times. The genes are TRBV18 and TRBJ2-2; TRBD2 is a possible D gene (6 bases). The length of the CDR3 is 14 residues. The germline gives CDR1 KGHSH, CDR2 LQKENI. Trimming took 3 bases from V and 3 from J, leaving 8 bases between them. The CDR3 is CASSPLAYTGELFF. Here the CDR3 DNA reads TGTGCCAGCTCACCCCTAGCGTACACCGGGGAGCTGTTTTTT.

This clonotype appeared many times. The gene calls are TRBV6-1 and TRBJ1-2; TRBD1 aligns across 7 bases. This CDR3 is 17 amino acids long. V trimming: 0 bases; J trimming: 4 bases; junction bases outside the gene matches: 11. From germline, CDR1 is MNHNS and CDR2 SASEGT. The CDR3 DNA is TGTGCCAGCAGTGAAGCGAAAGAGACAGGGTCTACCTATGGCTACACCTTC. Translated: CASSEAKETGSTYGYTF.